This T cell receptor (beta chain) was observed in a study of molecular identifiers for immune sequencing clone quantification. Study-wide results and limits: Spiked TCR RNA from one Jurkat cell reportedly showed up when mixed among 850,000 to 1,000,000 naive cells.

TCRdb redid the calling of the PCR reads with MiXCR, one entry per CDR3 protein. The sample gives hundreds of thousands of distinct CDR3 sequences, less than 30% of which show up once; 0.7% to 0.95% is in the top ten. Germline assignment: CDR1 SGHNT and CDR2 YYREEE (reference sequence). The V and J ends lost 2 bases and 0 bases respectively, with 15 bases between them. This CDR3 has 16 amino acids. Concerning this clonotype itself: Its specificity is not known.

This rearrangement joins TRBV5-4 to TRBJ2-7, with a weak D call TRBD2 (5 bases). The TCR comes from a human donor in good health. Some libraries in this study had Jurkat cell RNA spiked in. Material: naive CD8+ T cells from blood, with Jurkat cell RNA spiked in. Stated subset: FACS-sorted CD8+CD4-CCR7+CD45RA+ naive T cells. DNA of the CDR3: TGTGCCAGCAGCTTCGAGGGCGGGTCGAGCTCCTACGAGCAGTACTTC. It codes for CASSFEGGSSSYEQYF.